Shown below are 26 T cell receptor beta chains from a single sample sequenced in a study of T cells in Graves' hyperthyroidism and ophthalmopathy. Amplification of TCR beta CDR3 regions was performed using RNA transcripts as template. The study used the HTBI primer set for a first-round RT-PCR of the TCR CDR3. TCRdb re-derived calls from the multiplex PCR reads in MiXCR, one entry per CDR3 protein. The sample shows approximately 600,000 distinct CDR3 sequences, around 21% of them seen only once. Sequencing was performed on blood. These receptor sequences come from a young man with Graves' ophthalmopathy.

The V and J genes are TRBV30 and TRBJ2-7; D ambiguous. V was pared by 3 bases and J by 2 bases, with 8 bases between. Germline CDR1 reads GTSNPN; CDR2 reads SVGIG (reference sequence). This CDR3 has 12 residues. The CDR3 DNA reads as TGTGCCTGGAGCCCAACAGCCTACGAGCAGTACTTC. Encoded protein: CAWSPTAYEQYF.

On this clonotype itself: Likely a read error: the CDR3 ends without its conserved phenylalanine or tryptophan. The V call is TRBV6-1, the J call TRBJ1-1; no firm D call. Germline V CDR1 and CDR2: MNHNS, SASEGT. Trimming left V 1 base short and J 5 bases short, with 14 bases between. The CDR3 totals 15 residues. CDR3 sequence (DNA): TGTGCCAGCAGTGAAGAGAGGGTTATGAGGACTGAAGCTTTCCTT. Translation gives CASSEERVMRTEAFL.

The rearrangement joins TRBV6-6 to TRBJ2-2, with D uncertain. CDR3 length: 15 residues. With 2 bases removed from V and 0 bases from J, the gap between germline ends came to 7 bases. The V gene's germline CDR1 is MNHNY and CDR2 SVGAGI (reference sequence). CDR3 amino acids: CASSYRDSNTGELFF. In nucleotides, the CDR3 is TGTGCCAGCAGTTACAGGGATTCGAACACCGGGGAGCTGTTTTTT.

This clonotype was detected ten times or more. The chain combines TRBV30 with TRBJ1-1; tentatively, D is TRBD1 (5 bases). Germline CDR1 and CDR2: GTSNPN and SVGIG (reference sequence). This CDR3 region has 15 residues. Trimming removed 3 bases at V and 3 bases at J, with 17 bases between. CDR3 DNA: TGTGCCTGGAGGGACCTGGTCAGGGTAGACACTGAAGCTTTCTTT. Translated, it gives CAWRDLVRVDTEAFF.

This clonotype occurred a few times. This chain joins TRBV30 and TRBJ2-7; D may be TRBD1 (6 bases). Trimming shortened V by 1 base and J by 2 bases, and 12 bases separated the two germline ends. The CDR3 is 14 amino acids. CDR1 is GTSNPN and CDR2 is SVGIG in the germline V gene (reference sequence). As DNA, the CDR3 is TGTGCCTGGAGTGATAGGACAGTCACCTACGAGCAGTACTTC. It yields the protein CAWSDRTVTYEQYF.

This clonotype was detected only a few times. Written as DNA, the CDR3 is TGCTCTAGCGGGAGAGCTACATTCTTGGACAATGAGCAGTTCTTC. This codes for CSSGRATFLDNEQFF. The genes are TRBV20-1 and TRBJ2-1; TRBD2 agrees at 10 bases. The CDR3 runs 15 residues. In germline, CDR1 is DFQATT, CDR2 SNEGSKA (reference sequence).

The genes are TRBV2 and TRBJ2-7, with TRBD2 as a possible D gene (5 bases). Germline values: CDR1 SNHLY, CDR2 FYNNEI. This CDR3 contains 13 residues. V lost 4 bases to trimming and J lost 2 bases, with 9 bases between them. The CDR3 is CASSGEPTYEQYF. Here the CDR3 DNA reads TGTGCCAGCAGTGGGGAGCCCACCTACGAGCAGTACTTC.

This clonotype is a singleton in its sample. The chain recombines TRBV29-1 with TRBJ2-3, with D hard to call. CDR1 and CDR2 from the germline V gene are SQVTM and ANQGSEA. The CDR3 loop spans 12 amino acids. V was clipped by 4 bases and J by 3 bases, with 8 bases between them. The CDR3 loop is CSVVLRTDTQYF. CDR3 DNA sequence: TGCAGCGTTGTGCTCAGAACAGATACGCAGTATTTT.

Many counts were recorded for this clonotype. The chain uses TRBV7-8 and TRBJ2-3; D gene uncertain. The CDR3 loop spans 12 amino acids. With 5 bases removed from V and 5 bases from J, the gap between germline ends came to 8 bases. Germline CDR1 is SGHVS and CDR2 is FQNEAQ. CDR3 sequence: CASSNRLDTQYF. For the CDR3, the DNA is TGTGCCAGCAGCAATCGACTAGATACGCAGTATTTT. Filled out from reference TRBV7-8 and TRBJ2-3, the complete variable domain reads GAGVSQSPRYKVAKRGQDVALRCDPISGHVSLFWYQQALGQGPEFLTYFQNEAQLDKSGLPSDRFFAERPEGSVSTLKIQRTQQEDSAVYLCASSNRLDTQYFGPGTRLTVL.

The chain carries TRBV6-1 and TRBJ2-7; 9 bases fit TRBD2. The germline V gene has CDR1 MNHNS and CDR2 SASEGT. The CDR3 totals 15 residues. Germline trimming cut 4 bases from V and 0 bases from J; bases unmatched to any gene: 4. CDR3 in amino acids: CASSVTGLASYEQYF. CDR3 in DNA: TGTGCCAGCAGTGTCACGGGACTAGCCTCCTACGAGCAGTACTTC.

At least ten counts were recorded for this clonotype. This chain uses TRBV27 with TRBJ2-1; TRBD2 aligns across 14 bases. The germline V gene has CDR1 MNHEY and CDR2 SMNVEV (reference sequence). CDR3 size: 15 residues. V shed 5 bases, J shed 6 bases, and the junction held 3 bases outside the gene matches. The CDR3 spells CASSRGLAGVNEQFF. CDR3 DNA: TGTGCCAGCAGTCGGGGACTAGCGGGAGTCAATGAGCAGTTCTTC.

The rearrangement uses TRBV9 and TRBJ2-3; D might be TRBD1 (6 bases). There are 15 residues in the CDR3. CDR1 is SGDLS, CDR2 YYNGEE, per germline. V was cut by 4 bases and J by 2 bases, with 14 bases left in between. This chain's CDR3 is CASSRRTAPTDTQYF. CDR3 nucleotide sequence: TGTGCCAGCAGCCGACGGACAGCACCCACAGATACGCAGTATTTT.

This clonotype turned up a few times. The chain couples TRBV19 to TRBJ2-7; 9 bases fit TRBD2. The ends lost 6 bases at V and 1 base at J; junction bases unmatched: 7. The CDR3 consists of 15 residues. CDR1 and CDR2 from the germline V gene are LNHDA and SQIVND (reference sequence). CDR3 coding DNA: TGTGCCAGTAGCCGTAAGCGGGAGGCGTCCTACGAGCAGTACTTC. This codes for CASSRKREASYEQYF. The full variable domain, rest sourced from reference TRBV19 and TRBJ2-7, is DGGITQSPKYLFRKEGQNVTLSCEQNLNHDAMYWYRQDPGQGLRLIYYSQIVNDFQKGDIAEGYSVSREKKESFPLTVTSAQKNPTAFYLCASSRKREASYEQYFGPGTRLTVT.

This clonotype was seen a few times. CDR3 residues: CSGSSEGSEQFF. The DNA of the CDR3 is TGCAGTGGATCCAGCGAGGGTAGTGAGCAGTTCTTC. V and J are TRBV20-1 and TRBJ2-1; D possibly corresponds to TRBD2 (5 bases). The CDR3 extends over 12 amino acids. Germline V lookup: CDR1 DFQATT, CDR2 SNEGSKA (reference sequence). With 7 bases removed from V and 9 bases from J, the gap between germline ends came to 16 bases.

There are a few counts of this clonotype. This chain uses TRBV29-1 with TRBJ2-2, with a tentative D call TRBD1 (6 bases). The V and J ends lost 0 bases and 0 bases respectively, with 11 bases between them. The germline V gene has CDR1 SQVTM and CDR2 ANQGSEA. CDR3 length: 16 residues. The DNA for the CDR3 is TGCAGCGTTGAAGATGGCAGGGGTTCGAACACCGGGGAGCTGTTTTTT. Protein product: CSVEDGRGSNTGELFF.

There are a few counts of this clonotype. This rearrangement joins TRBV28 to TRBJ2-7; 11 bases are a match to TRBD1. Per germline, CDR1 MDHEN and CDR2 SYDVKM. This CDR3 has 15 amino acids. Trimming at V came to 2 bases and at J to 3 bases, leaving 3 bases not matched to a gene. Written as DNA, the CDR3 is TGTGCCAGCAGTTTACTGGGGACAGGGGGCTACGAGCAGTACTTC. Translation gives CASSLLGTGGYEQYF.

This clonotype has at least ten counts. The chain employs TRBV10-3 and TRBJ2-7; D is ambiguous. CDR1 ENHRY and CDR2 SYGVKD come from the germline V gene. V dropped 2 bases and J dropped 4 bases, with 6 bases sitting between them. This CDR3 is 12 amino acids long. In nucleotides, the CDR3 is TGTGCCATCAGTGAGAGGGAATACGAGCAGTACTTC. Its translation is CAISEREYEQYF.

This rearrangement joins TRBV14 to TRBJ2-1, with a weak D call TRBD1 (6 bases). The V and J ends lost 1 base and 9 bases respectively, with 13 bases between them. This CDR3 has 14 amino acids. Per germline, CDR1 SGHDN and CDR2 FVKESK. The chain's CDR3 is CASSQARGVGEQFF. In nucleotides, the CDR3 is TGTGCCAGCAGCCAAGCCAGGGGAGTCGGTGAGCAGTTCTTC.

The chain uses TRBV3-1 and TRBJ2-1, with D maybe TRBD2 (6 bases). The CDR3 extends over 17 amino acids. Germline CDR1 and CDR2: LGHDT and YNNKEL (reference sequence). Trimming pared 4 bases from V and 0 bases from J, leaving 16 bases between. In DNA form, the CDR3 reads TGTGCCAGCAGCCCCCGGGTAGCGGCAACCTCCTACAATGAGCAGTTCTTC. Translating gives CASSPRVAATSYNEQFF.

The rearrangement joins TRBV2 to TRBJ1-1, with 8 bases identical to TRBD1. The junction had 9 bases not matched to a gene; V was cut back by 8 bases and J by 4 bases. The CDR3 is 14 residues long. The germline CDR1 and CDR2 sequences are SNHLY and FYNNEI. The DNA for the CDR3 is TGTGCCAGCGGGGCAGGGGGCGTGGGCACTGAAGCTTTCTTT. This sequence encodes CASGAGGVGTEAFF.

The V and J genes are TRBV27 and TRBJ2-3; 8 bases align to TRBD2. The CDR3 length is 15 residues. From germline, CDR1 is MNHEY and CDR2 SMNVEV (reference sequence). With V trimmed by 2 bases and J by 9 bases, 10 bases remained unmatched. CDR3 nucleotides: TGTGCCAGCAGTTTAAGGGACCCGGTAGCGGGAACGCAGTATTTT. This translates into CASSLRDPVAGTQYF.

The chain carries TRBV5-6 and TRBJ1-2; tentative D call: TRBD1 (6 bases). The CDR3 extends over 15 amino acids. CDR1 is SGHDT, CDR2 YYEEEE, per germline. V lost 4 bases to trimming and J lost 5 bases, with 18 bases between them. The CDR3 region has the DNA TGTGCCAGCAGCCGGGACAACCTCCTTTGGTATGGCTACACCTTC. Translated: CASSRDNLLWYGYTF.

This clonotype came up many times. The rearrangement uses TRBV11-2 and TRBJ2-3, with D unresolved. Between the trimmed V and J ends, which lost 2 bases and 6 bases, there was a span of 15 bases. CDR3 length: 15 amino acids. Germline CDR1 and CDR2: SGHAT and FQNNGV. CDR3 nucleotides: TGTGCCAGCAGCTTAAAACCGCACCGAGTGGATACGCAGTATTTT. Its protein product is CASSLKPHRVDTQYF. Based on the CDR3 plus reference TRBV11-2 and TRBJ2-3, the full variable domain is EAGVAQSPRYKIIEKRQSVAFWCNPISGHATLYWYQQILGQGPKLLIQFQNNGVVDDSQLPKDRFSAERLKGVDSTLKIQPAKLEDSAVYLCASSLKPHRVDTQYFGPGTRLTVL.

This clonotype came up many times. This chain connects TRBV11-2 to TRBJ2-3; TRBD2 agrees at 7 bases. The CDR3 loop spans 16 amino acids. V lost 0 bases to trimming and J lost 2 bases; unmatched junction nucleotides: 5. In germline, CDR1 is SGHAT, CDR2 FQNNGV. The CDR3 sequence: CASSLEPAGNTDTQYF. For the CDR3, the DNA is TGTGCCAGCAGCTTAGAACCAGCGGGGAACACAGATACGCAGTATTTT. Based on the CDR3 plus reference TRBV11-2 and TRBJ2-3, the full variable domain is EAGVAQSPRYKIIEKRQSVAFWCNPISGHATLYWYQQILGQGPKLLIQFQNNGVVDDSQLPKDRFSAERLKGVDSTLKIQPAKLEDSAVYLCASSLEPAGNTDTQYFGPGTRLTVL.

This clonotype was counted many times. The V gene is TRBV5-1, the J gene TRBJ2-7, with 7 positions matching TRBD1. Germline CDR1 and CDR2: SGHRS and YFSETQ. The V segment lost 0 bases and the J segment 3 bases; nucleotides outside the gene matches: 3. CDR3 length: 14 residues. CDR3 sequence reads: CASSLGSGGYEQYF. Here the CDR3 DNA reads TGCGCCAGCAGCTTGGGATCAGGGGGCTACGAGCAGTACTTC.

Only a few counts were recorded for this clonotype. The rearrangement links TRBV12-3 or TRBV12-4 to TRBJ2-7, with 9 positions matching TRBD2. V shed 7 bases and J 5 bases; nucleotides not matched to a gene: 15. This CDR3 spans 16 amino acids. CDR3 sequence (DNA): TGTGCCAGCACCCGCTCCGGGGCTAGCGGGAACAACGAGCAGTACTTC. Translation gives CASTRSGASGNNEQYF.